Included here is one T cell receptor (beta chain) sequence, with context. The length of the CDR3 is 16 residues. Per germline, CDR1 SEHNR and CDR2 FQNEAQ (reference sequence). Trimming cost V 5 bases and J 8 bases; bases outside gene matches: 9. The data were obtained in a study of control samples from healthy donors and cancer patients. Assay used: immunoSEQ multiplex PCR; TCRdb lists only in-frame clones, some missing. The sample records some 150,000 clones, over 85% being singletons. The genes are TRBV7-9 and TRBJ1-4, with 12 bases identical to TRBD1. Source material: blood. The source is a woman aged 55-70 years in good health. The CDR3 loop reads CASSPGPGQGAEKLFF. The CDR3 DNA is TGTGCCAGCAGCCCCGGACCGGGACAGGGGGCAGAAAAACTGTTTTTT.